The entry below gives a single T cell receptor (beta chain) sequence along with its context. No antigen is known for it. Healthy Caucasians alone served as donors. The entry originates in a study of identical twins. Overall study results and limits: With abundant cord blood beta clonotypes, insertions were fewer; memory repertoires showed no such pattern. Beta out-of-frame sequences displayed a weaker excess of sharing between twins.

The ends were cut back, 0 bases at V and 4 bases at J, with 10 bases in the middle. Germline-derived CDR1 and CDR2 are MDHEN and SYDVKM. The length of the CDR3 is 15 residues. Template switching created a universal primer site, and the cDNA included unique molecular identifiers. TCRdb ran MiXCR on the 5' RACE reads and lists one entry per CDR3 protein. Among 350,000 to 500,000 distinct CDR3 sequences listed, under 20% were seen once. This TCR was recovered from a man in his forties or fifties in good health. This chain joins TRBV28 and TRBJ1-5; D is ambiguous. Source material: naive T cells sorted from blood. CDR3 bases: TGTGCCAGCAGTTTATGGGCAGGTGGTAATCAGCCCCAGCATTTT. Its protein is CASSLWAGGNQPQHF.